The rows below give T cell receptor beta chains drawn from one sample of a study of long-term antiretroviral therapy in people with HIV. The table came from immunoSEQ multiplex PCR; TCRdb's copy has only in-frame clones and leaves some out. The sample records approximately 11,000 clones, around 82% being singletons. The specimen was unsorted PBMCs, collected 1.8 years after starting antiretroviral therapy. These receptors were obtained from a man between 40 and 49 years old with HIV. Both conserved end residues are part of each CDR3. The D gene is left open where the match is weak. Some rows have no size entry. The others give once, few or many, or a class for an expanded clone.

once	TRBV27	TRBJ2-5	TRBD1	TGTGCCAGCAGTCACGGACAGGGGGCAGTGGAGACCCAGTACTTC	CASSHGQGAVETQYF
-	TRBV29-1	TRBJ2-1	-	TGCAGCGCCCTGGATCGCAATGAGCAGTTCTTC	CSALDRNEQFF
-	TRBV25-1	TRBJ2-7	TRBD2	TGTGCCAGCAGTGCGGCGACTAGCGGCTCCTACGAGCAGTACTTC	CASSAATSGSYEQYF
medium-sized	TRBV7-9	TRBJ2-7	-	TGTGCCAGCGCAGAGAGCTCCTACGAGCAGTACTTC	CASAESSYEQYF
-	TRBV27	TRBJ2-3	TRBD2	TGTGCCAGCAGTTTCGTTAGCGGGGGGGAGCGGGGGACGCAGTATTTT	CASSFVSGGERGTQYF
-	TRBV28	TRBJ2-3	TRBD2	TGTGCCAGCACCTCACCTAGCGGAAACCCCACAGATACGCAGTATTTT	CASTSPSGNPTDTQYF
-	TRBV29-1	TRBJ2-1	-	TGCAGCGTTGTAGGTAGGGGGGTTCGAAGAGACTACAATGAGCAGTTCTTC	CSVVGRGVRRDYNEQFF
-	TRBV5-1	TRBJ2-7	-	TGCGCCAGCAGCTTGGGGACCACAAACAGAGATGAGCAGTACTTC	CASSLGTTNRDEQYF
-	TRBV7-3	TRBJ2-2	TRBD1	TGTGCCAGCAGCAGGACAGGGTCGGACGGGGAGCTGTTTTTT	CASSRTGSDGELFF
-	TRBV28	TRBJ2-7	-	TGTGCCAGCGAGGAGCCCCCCTCCTACGAGCAGTACTTC	CASEEPPSYEQYF
-	TRBV9	TRBJ1-3	TRBD1	TGTGCCAGCAGCACGGCAGGGGGCGGAAACACCATATATTTT	CASSTAGGGNTIYF
few	TRBV7-6	TRBJ2-1	TRBD2	TGTGCCAGCAGCTTAGCTCCTCCCGGGACTAGCGGGAGAGAGGCAAGTGAGCAGTTCTTC	CASSLAPPGTSGREASEQFF
once	TRBV7-8	TRBJ2-7	-	TGTGCCAGCAGCTTGGTCCCCGGGGACGAGCAGTACTTC	CASSLVPGDEQYF
-	TRBV28	TRBJ1-5	-	TGTGCCAGCAGTACCGGGATTAGCATTCAGCCCCAGCATTTT	CASSTGISIQPQHF
few	TRBV6-5	TRBJ1-2	-	TGTGCCAGCGCCAAACAGGGCTACTATGGCTACACCTTC	CASAKQGYYGYTF
-	TRBV19	TRBJ1-5	-	TGTGCCAGTAGTATAATCCCCTATCAGCCCCAGCATTTT	CASSIIPYQPQHF
-	TRBV7-9	TRBJ1-2	-	TGTGCCAGCAGCTTAGCGGGAGGGCCAACGTATGGCTACACCTTC	CASSLAGGPTYGYTF
-	TRBV4-3	TRBJ1-2	TRBD1	TGCGCCAGCAGCCAAGATAGGCGGAGGACAGGGAGTGGCTACACCTTC	CASSQDRRRTGSGYTF
-	TRBV4-1	TRBJ2-2	-	TGCGCCAGCAGCCAAGTCTTATTCGGGGAGCTGTTTTTT	CASSQVLFGELFF
-	TRBV7-3	TRBJ2-2	-	TGTGCCAGCAGCCCCCCTATTACGAACACCGGGGAGCTGTTTTTT	CASSPPITNTGELFF
-	TRBV6-6	TRBJ2-1	-	TGTGCCAGCAGTTACGCGGCCACCTACAATGAGCAGTTCTTC	CASSYAATYNEQFF
-	TRBV7-9	TRBJ1-1	-	TGTGCCAGCAGCCCCCCAGTAGGGAAAAACACTGAAGCTTTCTTT	CASSPPVGKNTEAFF
-	TRBV5-1	TRBJ2-7	-	TGCGCCAGCAGCTTGAACGGGCGGGACCCCTTTCGCGAGCAGTACTTC	CASSLNGRDPFREQYF
-	TRBV5-4	TRBJ2-3	TRBD2	TGTGCCAGCAGCTTGATGTTAGCGGGGGGTGGTACGCAGTATTTT	CASSLMLAGGGTQYF
few	TRBV6-1	TRBJ1-1	-	TGTGCCAGCAGGCCCGACACCCGGAACACTGAAGCTTTCTTT	CASRPDTRNTEAFF
-	TRBV18	TRBJ2-1	TRBD2	TGTGCCAGCGCGGGGACTAGCGGTTACAATGAGCAGTTCTTC	CASAGTSGYNEQFF
medium-sized	TRBV4-3	TRBJ2-3	-	TGCGCCAGCAGCCAAGATCGAAGCACAGATACGCAGTATTTT	CASSQDRSTDTQYF
-	TRBV5-1	TRBJ2-3	TRBD2	TGCGCCAGCAGCGCGAATCTAGCGGGGTTCACAGATACGCAGTATTTT	CASSANLAGFTDTQYF
-	TRBV6-5	TRBJ2-3	-	TGTGCCAGCAGTTACTCTTCGTTGCCAACGGATACGCAGTATTTT	CASSYSSLPTDTQYF
-	TRBV5-1	TRBJ2-5	TRBD2	TGCGCCAGCAGCTTGTCGAGAGCGGGAGGCGGAGAGACCCAGTACTTC	CASSLSRAGGGETQYF
-	TRBV25-1	TRBJ1-5	-	TGTGCCAGCAGTGAATATTCCTTAAATCAGCCCCAGCATTTT	CASSEYSLNQPQHF
-	TRBV27	TRBJ2-7	-	TGTGCCAGCAGTCTTTCCAAGGGGGGCTCCTACGAGCAGTACTTC	CASSLSKGGSYEQYF
-	TRBV7-2	TRBJ2-7	-	TGTGCCAGCAGCTTGAGCTCCTACGAGCAGTACTTC	CASSLSSYEQYF
-	TRBV7-9	TRBJ2-1	TRBD1	TGTGCCAGCAGCTTCCGGGACAGTTACAATGAGCAGTTCTTC	CASSFRDSYNEQFF
-	TRBV7-3	TRBJ2-1	-	TGTGCCAGCAGCTTAACCTTTACGAGCTCCTACAATGAGCAGTTCTTC	CASSLTFTSSYNEQFF
-	TRBV5-6	TRBJ1-1	-	TGTGCCAGCAGTTTCCTGACAGTCATGAACACTGAAGCTTTCTTT	CASSFLTVMNTEAFF
-	TRBV27	TRBJ2-7	-	TGTGCCAGCAGTAGAAACAGTTACTACGAGCAGTACTTC	CASSRNSYYEQYF
-	TRBV11-2	TRBJ1-3	-	TGTGCCAGCAGCCCCTCCCGGGAATATGGAAACACCATATATTTT	CASSPSREYGNTIYF
-	TRBV27	TRBJ2-1	TRBD2	TGTGCCAGCAGTTTTGTGCTAGCGGGACGGGATGAGCAGTTCTTC	CASSFVLAGRDEQFF
-	TRBV28	TRBJ1-5	TRBD1	TGTGCCAGCAGGATTATACAGGGGGATCAGCCCCAGCATTTT	CASRIIQGDQPQHF
-	TRBV10-3	TRBJ1-2	-	TGTGCCATCAGTGACCCTAAAGAAGGACAGACTAACTATGGCTACACCTTC	CAISDPKEGQTNYGYTF
-	TRBV5-6	TRBJ2-4	TRBD2	TGTGCCAGCAGCTTGGGGACTAGCTCTCTAGCCAAAAACATTCAGTACTTC	CASSLGTSSLAKNIQYF
-	TRBV9	TRBJ2-1	TRBD2	TGTGCCAGCAGCGTAGGTCCTAGCGGGAGTTTGAATGAGCAGTTCTTC	CASSVGPSGSLNEQFF